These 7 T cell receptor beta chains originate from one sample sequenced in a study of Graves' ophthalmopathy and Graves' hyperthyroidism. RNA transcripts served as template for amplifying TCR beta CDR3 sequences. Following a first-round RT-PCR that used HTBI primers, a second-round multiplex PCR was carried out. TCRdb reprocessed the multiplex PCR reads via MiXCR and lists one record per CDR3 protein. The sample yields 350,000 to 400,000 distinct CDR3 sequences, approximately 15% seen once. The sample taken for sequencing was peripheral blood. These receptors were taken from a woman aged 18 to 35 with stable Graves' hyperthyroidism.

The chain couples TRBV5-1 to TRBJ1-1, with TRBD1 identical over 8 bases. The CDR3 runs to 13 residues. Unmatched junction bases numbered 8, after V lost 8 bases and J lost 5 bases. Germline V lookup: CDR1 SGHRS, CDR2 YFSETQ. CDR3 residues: CASQGQGGTEAFF. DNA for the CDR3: TGCGCCAGTCAAGGACAGGGAGGAACTGAAGCTTTCTTT.

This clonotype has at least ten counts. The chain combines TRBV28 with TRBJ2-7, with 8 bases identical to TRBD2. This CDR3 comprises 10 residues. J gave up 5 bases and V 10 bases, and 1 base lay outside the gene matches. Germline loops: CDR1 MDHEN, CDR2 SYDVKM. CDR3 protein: CATAGDEQYF. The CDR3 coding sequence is TGTGCCACAGCGGGGGACGAGCAGTACTTC. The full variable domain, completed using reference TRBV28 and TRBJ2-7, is DVKVTQSSRYLVKRTGEKVFLECVQDMDHENMFWYRQDPGLGLRLIYFSYDVKMKEKGDIPEGYSVSREKKERFSLILESASTNQTSMYLCATAGDEQYFGPGTRLTVT.

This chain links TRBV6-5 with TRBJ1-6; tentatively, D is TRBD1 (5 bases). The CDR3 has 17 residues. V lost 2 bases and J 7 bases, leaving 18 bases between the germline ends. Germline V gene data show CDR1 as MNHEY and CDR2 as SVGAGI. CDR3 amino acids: CASSYLRAGNRNSPLHF. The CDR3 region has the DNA TGTGCCAGCAGTTACCTAAGGGCAGGGAATCGAAATTCACCCCTCCACTTT.

CDR3 amino acids: CASSEGRIYSYEQYF. Here the CDR3 DNA reads TGTGCCAGCAGTGAAGGTAGGATCTACTCCTACGAGCAGTACTTC. V is TRBV25-1 and J is TRBJ2-7; D is unresolved. Trimming took off 2 bases at V and 0 bases at J, with 11 bases between the two ends. This CDR3 is built from 15 residues. Per germline, CDR1 MGHDK and CDR2 SYGVNS.

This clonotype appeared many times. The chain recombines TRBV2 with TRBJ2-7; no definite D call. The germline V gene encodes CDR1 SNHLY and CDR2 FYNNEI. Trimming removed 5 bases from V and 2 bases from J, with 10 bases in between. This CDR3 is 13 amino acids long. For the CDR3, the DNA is TGTGCCAGCAGTCAGTCGCTCACCTACGAGCAGTACTTC. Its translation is CASSQSLTYEQYF.

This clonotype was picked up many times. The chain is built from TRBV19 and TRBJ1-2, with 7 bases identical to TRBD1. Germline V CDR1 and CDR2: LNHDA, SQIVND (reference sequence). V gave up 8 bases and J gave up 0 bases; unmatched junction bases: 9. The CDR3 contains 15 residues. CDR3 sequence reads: CASRGTAGTNYGYTF. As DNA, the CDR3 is TGTGCCAGTCGAGGGACAGCGGGTACTAACTATGGCTACACCTTC.

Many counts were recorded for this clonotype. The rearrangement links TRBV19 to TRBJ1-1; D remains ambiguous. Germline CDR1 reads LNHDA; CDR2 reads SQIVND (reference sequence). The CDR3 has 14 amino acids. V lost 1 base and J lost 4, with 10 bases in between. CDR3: CASSIGARSTEAFF. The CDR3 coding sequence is TGTGCCAGTAGTATAGGGGCGCGTAGCACTGAAGCTTTCTTT.